This T cell receptor (beta chain) was sequenced in a study of OX40 agonist ivuxolimab in advanced cancers. As concerns this clone: As yet, its antigen is unknown.

Study-level results: CD4+ and CD8+ blood T cells expanded clonally by week 6 at 0.1 to 3.0 mg/kg.

The table came from immunoSEQ multiplex PCR; TCRdb's copy has only in-frame clones and leaves some out. The sample shows some 150,000 clones, just over 90% of them seen only once. CDR1 SGHRS and CDR2 YFSETQ come from the germline V gene. Trimming took 0 bases from V and 0 from J, leaving 13 bases between them. This CDR3 region has 16 residues. The source is an adult with an advanced solid tumor such as melanoma, head and neck, liver or kidney cancer. The V and J genes are TRBV5-1 and TRBJ2-7; D is perhaps TRBD2 (5 bases). The sequencing used CD4+ or CD8+ T cells sorted from blood, collected in a trial of the OX40 agonist ivuxolimab. The CDR3 here is CASSLGVGSSSYEQYF. CDR3 in DNA: TGCGCCAGCAGCTTGGGGGTGGGGAGCAGCTCCTACGAGCAGTACTTC.